These 18 T cell receptor beta chains came from one sample sequenced in a study of OX40 agonist ivuxolimab in advanced cancers. TCRdb keeps only in-frame clones here, not all; method: immunoSEQ multiplex PCR. The sample carries about 79,000 clones, roughly 85% recorded once. Sequenced here: CD4+ or CD8+ T cells sorted from blood, sampled in a trial of the OX40 agonist ivuxolimab. The receptors were sampled from an adult with an advanced solid tumor such as melanoma, head and neck, liver or kidney cancer.

The chain carries TRBV19 and TRBJ2-1; D gene uncertain. Germline lookup yields CDR1 LNHDA and CDR2 SQIVND (reference sequence). V lost 3 bases and J 0 bases, leaving 18 bases between the germline ends. The CDR3 has 18 residues. CDR3 DNA sequence: TGTGCCAGTAGTATTTATGGTGCTAGATTGAGCTCCTACAATGAGCAGTTCTTC. This encodes CASSIYGARLSSYNEQFF.

J is TRBJ2-3 and V is TRBV19; possibly TRBD1 or TRBD2 for D (6 bases each). V was pared by 7 bases and J by 0 bases, with 14 bases between. This CDR3 comprises 15 residues. Germline V lookup: CDR1 LNHDA, CDR2 SQIVND (reference sequence). CDR3 sequence (DNA): TGTGCCAGTACAAGGGGGGACTCTAGCACAGATACGCAGTATTTT. Its translation: CASTRGDSSTDTQYF.

Only one count was recorded for this clone. The chain employs TRBV6-1 and TRBJ2-3; 7 bases match TRBD1. This CDR3 contains 14 residues. Trimming removed 5 bases from V and 4 bases from J; junction bases left unmatched: 6. Germline V gene data show CDR1 as MNHNS and CDR2 as SASEGT. CDR3 nucleotides: TGTGCCAGCAGTTTAGGGGGCGAGCCAGATACGCAGTATTTT. Its translation is CASSLGGEPDTQYF.

The gene calls are TRBV19 and TRBJ1-2, with 9 positions matching TRBD1. The CDR3 is 14 residues long. Unmatched junction bases numbered 5, after V lost 5 bases and J lost 4 bases. Looked up from germline, CDR1 is LNHDA and CDR2 is SQIVND (reference sequence). CDR3 sequence (DNA): TGTGCCAGTAGTGCCCGACAGGGGGGCTATGGCTACACCTTC. Translated: CASSARQGGYGYTF. The complete variable domain, with remaining parts taken from reference TRBV19 and TRBJ1-2, reads DGGITQSPKYLFRKEGQNVTLSCEQNLNHDAMYWYRQDPGQGLRLIYYSQIVNDFQKGDIAEGYSVSREKKESFPLTVTSAQKNPTAFYLCASSARQGGYGYTFGSGTRLTVV.

Concerning this clone itself: Other nucleotide sequences in the sample specify the same CDR3. The chain links TRBV7-2 to TRBJ2-3; no definite D call. CDR1 is SGHTA, CDR2 FQGNSA, per germline. V gave up 5 bases and J gave up 2 bases, with 5 bases separating them. There are 12 residues in the CDR3. CDR3 DNA: TGTGCCAGCAGCCCTTACACAGATACGCAGTATTTT. Its translation: CASSPYTDTQYF.

CDR3 region: CASSLGGTGIQETQYF. CDR3 sequence (DNA): TGCGCCAGCAGCTTGGGGGGGACAGGGATCCAAGAGACCCAGTACTTC. The V and J genes are TRBV5-1 and TRBJ2-5, with 9 bases matching TRBD1. Germline trimming cut 0 bases from V and 1 base from J; bases unmatched to any gene: 4. The length of the CDR3 is 16 residues. Germline lookup yields CDR1 SGHRS and CDR2 YFSETQ.

The count of this clone is one. The chain employs TRBV19 and TRBJ2-1; D uncertain. The CDR3 spans 12 residues. Germline CDR1 and CDR2: LNHDA and SQIVND (reference sequence). V was trimmed by 3 bases and J by 7 bases, leaving 7 bases between them. CDR3 amino acids: CASSIWPNEQFF. CDR3 sequence (DNA): TGTGCCAGTAGTATTTGGCCGAATGAGCAGTTCTTC.

The J gene is TRBJ2-3, the V gene TRBV11-3; maybe TRBD1 (6 bases). Trimming pared 1 base from V and 6 bases from J, leaving 14 bases between. The CDR3 totals 15 residues. The germline V gene has CDR1 SGHNT and CDR2 YENEEA. As DNA, the CDR3 is TGTGCCAGCAGCTTAGCCCAGCAGGGGACGGATACGCAGTATTTT. As protein: CASSLAQQGTDTQYF.

Comment on this clone: At one of its ends the junction is not consistent with the germline gene, which may arise from a read error. The chain uses TRBV2 and TRBJ2-5; the match to TRBD2 covers 10 bases. The CDR3 has 14 amino acids. Germline-derived CDR1 and CDR2 are SNHLY and FYNNEI. CDR3 in DNA: TGTGCCAGCGGTGATAGCGGGAGGCGGGAGACCCAGTACTTC. Translating it yields CASGDSGRRETQYF. The full variable domain, completed using reference TRBV2 and TRBJ2-5, is EPEVTQTPSHQVTQMGQEVILRCVPISNHLYFYWYRQILGQKVEFLVSFYNNEISEKSEIFDDQFSVERPDGSNFTLKIRSTKLEDSAMYFCASGDSGRRETQYFGPGTRLLVL.

The chain combines TRBV13 with TRBJ1-1, with D hard to call. Trimming took off 3 bases at V and 0 bases at J, with 8 bases between the two ends. From germline, CDR1 is PRHDT and CDR2 FYEKMQ (reference sequence). This CDR3 region has 14 residues. For the CDR3, the DNA is TGTGCCAGCAGCTTCCTTGGACTGAACACTGAAGCTTTCTTT. It yields the protein CASSFLGLNTEAFF.

This clone came up once. This chain connects TRBV5-4 to TRBJ1-1; D is undetermined. The V end lost 0 bases, the J end lost 1 base, and 10 bases lay between the germline ends. The germline V gene encodes CDR1 SGHNT and CDR2 YYREEE (reference sequence). This CDR3 region has 15 residues. The CDR3: CASSLALRENTEAFF. The CDR3 DNA is TGTGCCAGCAGCTTGGCTCTGCGGGAGAACACTGAAGCTTTCTTT.

This clone was picked up a small number of times. This chain links TRBV7-9 with TRBJ1-2; D gene uncertain. Germline V CDR1 and CDR2: SEHNR, FQNEAQ (reference sequence). This CDR3 spans 15 amino acids. Trimming stripped 5 bases from V and 4 bases from J, with 17 bases between. The CDR3 is CASSPVVGFGYGYTF. The CDR3 nucleotides are TGTGCCAGCAGCCCAGTCGTCGGGTTCGGCTATGGCTACACCTTC.

V usage is TRBV21-1 and J usage is TRBJ1-6. TRBV21-1 is a known pseudogene. This CDR3 has 15 residues. The CDR3 loop reads CASSEGTPRNSPLHF. The CDR3 DNA reads TGTGCCAGCAGCGAAGGGACTCCCAGAAATTCACCCCTCCACTTT.

The rearrangement joins TRBV19 to TRBJ2-3; 10 bases are a match to TRBD2. V gave up 11 bases and J gave up 1 base; unmatched junction bases: 21. Germline V gene data show CDR1 as LNHDA and CDR2 as SQIVND (reference sequence). The length of the CDR3 is 19 residues. The CDR3 sequence: CALNETSGSQRGGTDTQYF. CDR3 coding DNA: TGTGCCCTAAACGAGACTAGCGGGTCTCAGAGGGGTGGCACAGATACGCAGTATTTT.

This rearrangement joins TRBV7-9 to TRBJ1-1, with 7 bases lining up with TRBD1. The J segment lost 1 base and the V segment lost 5 bases, leaving 4 bases of the junction unmatched. Germline assignment: CDR1 SEHNR and CDR2 FQNEAQ (reference sequence). This CDR3 is built from 14 residues. The CDR3 region is CASSLQGKNTEAFF. The CDR3 nucleotides read TGTGCCAGCAGCCTACAGGGGAAGAACACTGAAGCTTTCTTT. Full variable domain (outside the CDR3, taken from reference TRBV7-9 and TRBJ1-1): DTGVSQNPRHKITKRGQNVTFRCDPISEHNRLYWYRQTLGQGPEFLTYFQNEAQLEKSRLLSDRFSAERPKGSFSTLEIQRTEQGDSAMYLCASSLQGKNTEAFFGQGTRLTVV.

V usage is TRBV6-5 and J usage is TRBJ1-3; D gene ambiguous. Germline CDR1 and CDR2: MNHEY and SVGAGI. Trimming pared 7 bases from V and 0 bases from J, leaving 13 bases between. The CDR3 is made up of 15 amino acids. The CDR3 nucleotides are TGTGCCAGCAAAACGAGCTTCAGCTCTGGAAACACCATATATTTT. It encodes CASKTSFSSGNTIYF.

The chain uses TRBV2 and TRBJ2-7; D tentatively reads TRBD1 or TRBD2 (7 bases each). V was pared by 8 bases and J by 6 bases, with 20 bases between. The length of the CDR3 is 14 residues. In germline, CDR1 is SNHLY, CDR2 FYNNEI. This CDR3 reads CASQGGYREGEQYF. The CDR3 DNA follows: TGTGCCAGCCAGGGGGGTTATAGGGAGGGCGAGCAGTACTTC.

This clone occurred a few times. V gene TRBV27 combines with J gene TRBJ1-1; a weak D match, TRBD1 (6 bases). CDR3 size: 13 residues. Germline CDR1 MNHEY, CDR2 SMNVEV (reference sequence). The V end lost 6 bases, the J end lost 0 bases, and 8 bases lay between the germline ends. Written as DNA, the CDR3 is TGTGCCAGCAGGTGGACAGTGAACACTGAAGCTTTCTTT. Amino acid sequence: CASRWTVNTEAFF.